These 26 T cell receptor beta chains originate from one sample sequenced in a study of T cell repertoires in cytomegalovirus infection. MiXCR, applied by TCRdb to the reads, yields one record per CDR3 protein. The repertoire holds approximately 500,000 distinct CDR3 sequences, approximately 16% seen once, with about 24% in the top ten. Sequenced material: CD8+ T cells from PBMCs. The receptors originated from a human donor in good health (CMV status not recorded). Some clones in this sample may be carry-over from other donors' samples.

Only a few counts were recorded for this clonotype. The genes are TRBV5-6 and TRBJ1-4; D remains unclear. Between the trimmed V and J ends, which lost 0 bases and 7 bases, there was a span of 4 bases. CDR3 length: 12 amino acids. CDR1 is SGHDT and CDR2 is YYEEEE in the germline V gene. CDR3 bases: TGTGCCAGCAGCTTGGGGACTGAAAAACTGTTTTTT. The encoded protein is CASSLGTEKLFF.

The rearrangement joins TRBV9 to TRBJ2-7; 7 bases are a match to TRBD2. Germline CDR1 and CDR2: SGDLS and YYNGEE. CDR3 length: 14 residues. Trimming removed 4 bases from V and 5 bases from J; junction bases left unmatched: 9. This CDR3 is CASSPIIAGDEQYF. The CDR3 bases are TGTGCCAGCAGCCCCATCATTGCGGGGGACGAGCAGTACTTC.

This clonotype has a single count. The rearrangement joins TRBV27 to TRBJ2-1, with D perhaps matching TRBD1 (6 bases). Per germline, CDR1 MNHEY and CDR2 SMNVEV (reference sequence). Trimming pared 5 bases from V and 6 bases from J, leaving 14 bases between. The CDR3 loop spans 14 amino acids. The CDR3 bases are TGTGCCAGCAGTACCCGACAGGATTGCAATGAGCAGTTCTTC. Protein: CASSTRQDCNEQFF.

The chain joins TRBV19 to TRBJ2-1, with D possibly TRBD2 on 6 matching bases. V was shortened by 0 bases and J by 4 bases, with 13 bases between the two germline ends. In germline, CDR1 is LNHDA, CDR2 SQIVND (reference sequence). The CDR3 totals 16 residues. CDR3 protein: CASSIEKISGYNEQFF. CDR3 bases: TGTGCCAGTAGTATAGAAAAGATTAGCGGTTACAATGAGCAGTTCTTC.

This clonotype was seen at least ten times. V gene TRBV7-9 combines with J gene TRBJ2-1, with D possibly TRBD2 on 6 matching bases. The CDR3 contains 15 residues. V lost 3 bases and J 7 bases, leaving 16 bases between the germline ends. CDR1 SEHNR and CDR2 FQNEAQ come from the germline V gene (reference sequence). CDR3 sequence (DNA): TGTGCCAGCAGCTTTAGGCCTGGCGGGGTTAATGAGCAGTTCTTC. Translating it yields CASSFRPGGVNEQFF. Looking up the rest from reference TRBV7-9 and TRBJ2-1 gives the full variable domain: DTGVSQNPRHKITKRGQNVTFRCDPISEHNRLYWYRQTLGQGPEFLTYFQNEAQLEKSRLLSDRFSAERPKGSFSTLEIQRTEQGDSAMYLCASSFRPGGVNEQFFGPGTRLTVL.

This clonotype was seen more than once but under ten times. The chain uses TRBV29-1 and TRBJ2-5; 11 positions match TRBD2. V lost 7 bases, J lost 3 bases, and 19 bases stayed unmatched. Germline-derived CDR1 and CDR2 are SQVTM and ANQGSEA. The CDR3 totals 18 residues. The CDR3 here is CSAPIGTSILAGEETQYF. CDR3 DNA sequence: TGCAGCGCTCCTATCGGGACGTCCATACTAGCGGGAGAAGAGACCCAGTACTTC.

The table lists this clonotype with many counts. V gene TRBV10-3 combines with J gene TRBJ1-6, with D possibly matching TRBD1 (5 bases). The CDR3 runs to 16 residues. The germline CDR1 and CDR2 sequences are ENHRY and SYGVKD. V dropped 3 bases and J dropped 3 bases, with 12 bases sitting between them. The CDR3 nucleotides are TGTGCCATCAGTGACCTGTGGGGCAACTATAATTCACCCCTCCACTTT. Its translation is CAISDLWGNYNSPLHF.

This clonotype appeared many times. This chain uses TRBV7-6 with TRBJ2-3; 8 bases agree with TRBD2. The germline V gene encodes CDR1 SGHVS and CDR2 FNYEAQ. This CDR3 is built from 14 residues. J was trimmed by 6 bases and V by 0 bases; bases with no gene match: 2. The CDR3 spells CASSLAGGGDTQYF. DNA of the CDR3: TGTGCCAGCAGCTTAGCCGGGGGGGGGGATACGCAGTATTTT.

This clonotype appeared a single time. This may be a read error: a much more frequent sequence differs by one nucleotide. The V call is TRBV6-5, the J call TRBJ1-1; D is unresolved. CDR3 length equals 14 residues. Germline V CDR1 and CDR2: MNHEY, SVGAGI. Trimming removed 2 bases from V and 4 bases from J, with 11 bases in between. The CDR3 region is CASSYDRLGTEAFF. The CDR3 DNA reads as TGTGCCAGCAGTTACGACCGGTTGGGCACTGAAGCTTTCTTT.

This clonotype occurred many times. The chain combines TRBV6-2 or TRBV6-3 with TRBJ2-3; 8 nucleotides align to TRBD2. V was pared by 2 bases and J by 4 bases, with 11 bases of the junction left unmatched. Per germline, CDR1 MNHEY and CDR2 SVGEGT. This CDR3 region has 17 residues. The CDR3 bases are TGTGCCAGCAGTTACGTAAGCGGGGGTGTTAAGCCAGATACGCAGTATTTT. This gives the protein CASSYVSGGVKPDTQYF.

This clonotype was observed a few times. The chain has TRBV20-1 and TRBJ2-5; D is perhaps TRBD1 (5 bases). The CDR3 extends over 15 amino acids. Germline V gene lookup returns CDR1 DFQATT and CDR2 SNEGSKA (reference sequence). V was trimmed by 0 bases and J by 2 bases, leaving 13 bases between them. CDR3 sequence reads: CSARDWTTAQETQYF. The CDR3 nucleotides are TGCAGTGCTAGAGATTGGACGACAGCTCAAGAGACCCAGTACTTC.

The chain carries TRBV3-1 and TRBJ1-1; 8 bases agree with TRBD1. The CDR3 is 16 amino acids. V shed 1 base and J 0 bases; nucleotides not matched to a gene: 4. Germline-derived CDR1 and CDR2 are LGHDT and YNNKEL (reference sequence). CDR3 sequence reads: CASSQGTGTLNTEAFF. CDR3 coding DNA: TGTGCCAGCAGCCAAGGGACAGGGACCTTGAACACTGAAGCTTTCTTT.

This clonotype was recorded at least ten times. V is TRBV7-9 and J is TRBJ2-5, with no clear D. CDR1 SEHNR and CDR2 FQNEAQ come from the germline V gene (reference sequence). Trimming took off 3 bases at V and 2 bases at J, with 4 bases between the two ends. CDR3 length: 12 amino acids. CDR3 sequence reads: CASSFYQETQYF. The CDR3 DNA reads TGTGCCAGCAGCTTTTATCAAGAGACCCAGTACTTC.

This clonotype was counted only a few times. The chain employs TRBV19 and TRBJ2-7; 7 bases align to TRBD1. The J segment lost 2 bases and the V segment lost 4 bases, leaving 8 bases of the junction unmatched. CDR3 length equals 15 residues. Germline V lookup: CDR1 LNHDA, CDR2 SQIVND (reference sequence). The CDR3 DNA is TGTGCCAGTAGTACCGGGACAGAGCCCACCTACGAGCAGTACTTC. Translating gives CASSTGTEPTYEQYF.

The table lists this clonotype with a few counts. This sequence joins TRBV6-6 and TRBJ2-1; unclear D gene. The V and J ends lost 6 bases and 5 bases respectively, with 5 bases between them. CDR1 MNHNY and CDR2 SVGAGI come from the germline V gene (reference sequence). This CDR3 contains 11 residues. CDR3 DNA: TGTGCCAGCAGGACCAACAATGAGCAGTTCTTC. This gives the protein CASRTNNEQFF.

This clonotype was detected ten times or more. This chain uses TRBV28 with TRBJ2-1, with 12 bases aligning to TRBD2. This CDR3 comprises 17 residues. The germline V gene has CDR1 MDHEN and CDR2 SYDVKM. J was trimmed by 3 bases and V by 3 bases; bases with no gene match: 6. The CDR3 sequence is CASSFPSGRAVYNEQFF. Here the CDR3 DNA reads TGTGCCAGCAGTTTCCCTAGCGGGAGGGCCGTCTACAATGAGCAGTTCTTC.

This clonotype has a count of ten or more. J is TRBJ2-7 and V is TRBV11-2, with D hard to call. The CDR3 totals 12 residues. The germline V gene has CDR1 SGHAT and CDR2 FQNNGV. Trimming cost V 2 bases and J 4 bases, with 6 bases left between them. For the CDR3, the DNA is TGTGCCAGCAGCTTACTGGTTTACGAGCAGTACTTC. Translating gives CASSLLVYEQYF. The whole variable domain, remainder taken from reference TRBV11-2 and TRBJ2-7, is EAGVAQSPRYKIIEKRQSVAFWCNPISGHATLYWYQQILGQGPKLLIQFQNNGVVDDSQLPKDRFSAERLKGVDSTLKIQPAKLEDSAVYLCASSLLVYEQYFGPGTRLTVT.

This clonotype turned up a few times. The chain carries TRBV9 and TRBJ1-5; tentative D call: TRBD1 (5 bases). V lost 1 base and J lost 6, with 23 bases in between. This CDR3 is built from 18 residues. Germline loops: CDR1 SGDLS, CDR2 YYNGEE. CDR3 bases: TGTGCCAGCAGCGTACGCTGGGGCAGGGTCGTTCCCTTTCAGCCCCAGCATTTT. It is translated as CASSVRWGRVVPFQPQHF.

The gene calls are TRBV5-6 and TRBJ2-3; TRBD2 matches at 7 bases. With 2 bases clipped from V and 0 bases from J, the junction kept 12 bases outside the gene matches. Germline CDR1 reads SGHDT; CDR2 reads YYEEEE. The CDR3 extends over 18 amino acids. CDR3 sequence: CASSLLGELAESTDTQYF. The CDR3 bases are TGTGCCAGCAGCTTATTGGGGGAGCTAGCGGAAAGCACAGATACGCAGTATTTT.

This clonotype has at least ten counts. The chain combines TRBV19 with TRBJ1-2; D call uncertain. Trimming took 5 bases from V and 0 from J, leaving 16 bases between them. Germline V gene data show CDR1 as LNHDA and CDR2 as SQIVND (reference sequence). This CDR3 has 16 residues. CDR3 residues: CASSPHFETANYGYTF. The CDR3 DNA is TGTGCCAGTAGTCCTCACTTCGAGACGGCTAACTATGGCTACACCTTC.

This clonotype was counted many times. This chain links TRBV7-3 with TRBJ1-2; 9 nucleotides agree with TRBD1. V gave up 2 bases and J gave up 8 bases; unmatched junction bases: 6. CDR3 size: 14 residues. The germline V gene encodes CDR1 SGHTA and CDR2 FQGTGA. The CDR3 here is CASSLGGTGSGYTF. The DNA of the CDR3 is TGTGCCAGCAGCTTAGGGGGGACAGGGAGCGGCTACACCTTC.

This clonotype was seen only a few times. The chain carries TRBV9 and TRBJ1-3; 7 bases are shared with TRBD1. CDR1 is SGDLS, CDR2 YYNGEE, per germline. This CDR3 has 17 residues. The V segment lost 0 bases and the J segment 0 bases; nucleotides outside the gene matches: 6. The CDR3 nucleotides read TGTGCCAGCAGCGTAGAGTCGACAGGGACCTCTGGAAACACCATATATTTT. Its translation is CASSVESTGTSGNTIYF.

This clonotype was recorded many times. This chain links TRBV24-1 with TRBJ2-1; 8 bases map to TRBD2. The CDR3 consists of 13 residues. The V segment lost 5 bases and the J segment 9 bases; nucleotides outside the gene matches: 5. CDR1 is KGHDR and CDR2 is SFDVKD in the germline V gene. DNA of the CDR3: TGTGCCACCAGTGGACGGGAGGGCCCTGAGCAGTTCTTC. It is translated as CATSGREGPEQFF.

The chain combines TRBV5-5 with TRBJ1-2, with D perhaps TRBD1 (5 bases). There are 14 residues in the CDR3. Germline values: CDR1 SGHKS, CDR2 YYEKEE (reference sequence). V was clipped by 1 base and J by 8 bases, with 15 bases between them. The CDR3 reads CASSLRQGREGYTF. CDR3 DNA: TGTGCCAGCAGCTTGAGGCAGGGCAGGGAAGGCTACACCTTC. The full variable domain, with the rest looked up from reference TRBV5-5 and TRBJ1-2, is DAGVTQSPTHLIKTRGQQVTLRCSPISGHKSVSWYQQVLGQGPQFIFQYYEKEERGRGNFPDRFSARQFPNYSSELNVNALLLGDSALYLCASSLRQGREGYTFGSGTRLTVV.

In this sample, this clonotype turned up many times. The CDR3 loop reads CASSLSPSGKYEQYF. In nucleotides, the CDR3 is TGTGCCAGCAGTTTATCGCCTAGCGGGAAGTACGAGCAGTACTTC. The gene calls are TRBV27 and TRBJ2-7; 9 nucleotides match TRBD2. CDR1 and CDR2 (germline): MNHEY, SMNVEV (reference sequence). This CDR3 spans 15 amino acids. The trim removed 0 bases at V and 4 bases at J, leaving 4 bases unmatched.

The CDR3 DNA reads TGTGCCATCCTAGGAGGGGAAGTTTACAATGAGCAGTTCTTC. Translated, it gives CAILGGEVYNEQFF. The V and J genes are TRBV2 and TRBJ2-1; possibly TRBD2 for D (6 bases). V dropped 10 bases and J dropped 4 bases, with 17 bases sitting between them. CDR3 length equals 14 residues. Germline V gene lookup returns CDR1 SNHLY and CDR2 FYNNEI.